This is a list of T cell receptor beta chains from one sample in a study of identifying expanded T cells in peripheral blood. Repertoires were generated with immunoSEQ multiplex PCR, while TCRdb's copy carries only in-frame clones and drops some. Here the sample spans roughly 61,000 clones, roughly 87% being singletons. Sequenced: blood. These receptors all come from a person aged 18 to 70 in good health. CDR3s include the opening cysteine and the closing phenylalanine or tryptophan. The D gene is left open where the match is weak. Clone size appears in some rows only: once, few, many, or a class for an expanded clone.

>TRBJ1-2|.|.|TRBV11-2
CASSFGRQGGDGYTF
TGTGCCAGCAGCTTCGGGCGGCAGGGTGGGGATGGCTACACCTTC
>TRBJ1-1|few|.|TRBV19
CASSILGRTEAFF
TGTGCCAGTAGTATACTAGGCCGCACTGAAGCTTTCTTT
>TRBJ2-7|.|TRBD1|TRBV29-1
CSVEGGQGALKQYF
TGCAGCGTTGAAGGGGGACAGGGGGCGCTTAAGCAGTACTTC
>TRBJ2-3|.|.|TRBV19
CASSEADPSTDTQYF
TGTGCCAGTAGTGAGGCGGATCCCAGCACAGATACGCAGTATTTT
>TRBJ1-1|.|.|TRBV19
CASTPGGMNTEAFF
TGTGCCAGTACCCCGGGGGGGATGAACACTGAAGCTTTCTTT
>TRBJ1-5|.|.|TRBV28
CASSFPTGAQHF
TGTGCCAGCAGTTTCCCAACGGGCGCCCAGCATTTT
>TRBJ1-6|few|.|TRBV6-5
CASSYGIPRDNSPLHF
TGTGCCAGCAGTTACGGGATTCCGAGGGATAATTCACCCCTCCACTTT
>TRBJ2-6|.|.|TRBV29-1
CSVVLGTGANVLTF
TGCAGCGTTGTTTTGGGAACTGGGGCCAACGTCCTGACTTTC
>TRBJ2-2|.|.|TRBV5-5
CASSLEGRYTGELFF
TGTGCCAGCAGCTTGGAAGGGAGGTACACCGGGGAGCTGTTTTTT
>TRBJ2-3|.|.|TRBV28
CASSSDRSGRTDTQYF
TGTGCCAGCAGTAGCGACAGGAGTGGGCGCACAGATACGCAGTATTTT
>TRBJ2-2|.|TRBD2|TRBV13
CASSFSSGIPLANTGELFF
TGTGCCAGCAGCTTCTCTAGCGGGATTCCCCTCGCGAACACCGGGGAGCTGTTTTTT
>TRBJ2-5|.|.|TRBV11-2
CASSREPGGTQYF
TGTGCCAGCAGCCGGGAGCCAGGAGGGACCCAGTACTTC
>TRBJ2-7|.|.|TRBV30
CAWSGSLSSYEQYF
TGTGCCTGGAGTGGTTCGCTGAGCTCCTACGAGCAGTACTTC
>TRBJ2-2|.|TRBD1|TRBV4-1
CASSQDRARGRGGELFF
TGCGCCAGCAGCCAAGATAGGGCCAGGGGGCGAGGCGGGGAGCTGTTTTTT
>TRBJ2-6|.|.|TRBV11-2
CASKLGGSGANVLTF
TGTGCCAGCAAACTAGGGGGCTCTGGGGCCAACGTCCTGACTTTC
>TRBJ2-3|.|TRBD2|TRBV5-1
CASSPVRREGLYTQYF
TGCGCCAGCAGCCCCGTTCGACGGGAGGGCCTCTATACGCAGTATTTT
>TRBJ1-2|.|.|TRBV28
CATMRSHGYTF
TGTGCCACCATGAGGAGTCATGGCTACACCTTC
>TRBJ2-2|.|TRBD1|TRBV25-1
CASSESDRARSGELFF
TGTGCCAGCAGTGAATCCGACAGGGCTAGGTCCGGGGAGCTGTTTTTT
>TRBJ2-3|.|TRBD1|TRBV7-2
CASSPRDRGTDTQYF
TGTGCCAGCAGCCCTCGGGACAGGGGAACAGATACGCAGTATTTT
>TRBJ2-7|.|TRBD1|TRBV6-5
CATSPFDRGYEQYF
TGTGCCACCTCCCCCTTCGACAGGGGGTACGAGCAGTACTTC
>TRBJ1-1|.|.|TRBV10-3
CAISGQNTEAFF
TGTGCCATCAGTGGACAGAACACTGAAGCTTTCTTT
>TRBJ1-2|.|.|TRBV9
CASSVGGQDYGYTF
TGTGCCAGCAGCGTAGGAGGGCAGGACTATGGCTACACCTTC
>TRBJ1-2|.|.|TRBV4-3
CASSQEQLYSPNGYTF
TGCGCCAGCAGCCAAGAACAGCTGTACAGCCCCAATGGCTACACCTTC
>TRBJ2-7|few|.|TRBV11-2
CASSFGGYYEQYF
TGTGCCAGCAGCTTCGGTGGCTACTACGAGCAGTACTTC
>TRBJ1-2|.|.|TRBV2
CASSPDLSRGYTF
TGTGCCAGCAGCCCGGACTTGTCGAGGGGCTACACCTTC
>TRBJ2-2|.|.|TRBV5-1
CASRSQGSSTGELFF
TGCGCCAGCCGATCTCAGGGCAGTAGTACCGGGGAGCTGTTTTTT
>TRBJ2-7|.|.|TRBV11-2
CASSSDLADIKPYEQYF
TGTGCCAGCAGCTCCGACCTGGCGGATATAAAACCCTACGAGCAGTACTTC
>TRBJ2-2|.|TRBD1|TRBV14
CASSHLGQGAGELFF
TGTGCCAGCAGCCACTTAGGACAGGGGGCCGGGGAGCTGTTTTTT
>TRBJ1-2|.|TRBD1|TRBV4-1
CASSTRQGPDGYTF
TGCGCCAGCAGCACCCGACAGGGCCCCGATGGCTACACCTTC
>TRBJ1-1|once|.|TRBV6-6
CASSPVGVAEAFF
TGTGCCAGCAGTCCCGTGGGGGTAGCTGAAGCTTTCTTT
>TRBJ1-3|.|.|TRBV29-1
CGGGSSGNTIYF
TGCGGAGGCGGCAGCTCTGGAAACACCATATATTTT
>TRBJ2-1|.|.|TRBV2
CASSGETRGQNNEQFF
TGTGCCAGCAGCGGGGAGACTCGGGGCCAGAACAATGAGCAGTTCTTC
>TRBJ2-3|.|TRBD2|TRBV19
CASSRDLRGGYTDTQYF
TGTGCCAGTAGTCGCGACTTGCGCGGGGGGTACACAGATACGCAGTATTTT
>TRBJ2-3|.|.|TRBV9
CASSVDVRDTQYF
TGTGCCAGCAGCGTAGACGTCAGGGATACGCAGTATTTT
>TRBJ1-2|.|.|TRBV7-8
CASSLARDGYTF
TGTGCCAGCAGCTTAGCGCGAGATGGCTACACCTTC
>TRBJ2-7|.|TRBD1|TRBV27
CASRPGTGIREQYF
TGTGCCAGCAGACCCGGGACAGGGATTCGCGAGCAGTACTTC
>TRBJ1-4|.|.|TRBV18
CASSHGRMNEKLFF
TGTGCCAGCTCCCACGGACGGATGAATGAAAAACTGTTTTTT
>TRBJ1-2|.|.|TRBV4-3
CASSQDGVPLYGYTF
TGCGCCAGCAGCCAAGATGGGGTCCCATTATATGGCTACACCTTC
>TRBJ2-7|.|.|TRBV7-2
CASSPRRGVPYEQYF
TGTGCCAGCAGCCCCCGCCGCGGGGTACCCTACGAGCAGTACTTC
>TRBJ2-5|.|.|TRBV4-3
CASSHPGPGETQYF
TGCGCCAGCAGCCATCCCGGTCCCGGAGAGACCCAGTACTTC
>TRBJ1-2|.|TRBD1|TRBV30
CAGDRGDYGYTF
TGTGCCGGTGACAGGGGGGACTATGGCTACACCTTC
>TRBJ1-1|medium-sized|.|TRBV6-1
CASSEGDRTEAFF
TGTGCCAGCAGTGAAGGGGATCGCACTGAAGCTTTCTTT